This T cell receptor beta chain was sequenced during a study of T cell changes during pregnancy in multiple sclerosis (dated by TCRdb to between 2018 and 2020). About the study as a whole: In women with multiple sclerosis, the researchers looked at how the T cell repertoire shifted as pregnancy progressed.

The library relied on the immunoSEQ multiplex PCR assay. In TCRdb, the immuneACCESS table is reduced to in-frame sequences with V and J assigned. These tables do not hold every clone; where another copy was compared, an unresolved V gene accounts for under half, and the others remain unexplained. The sample data list tens of thousands of clones, and 92% of these were observed just once. The ten largest clones capture 0.75% to 1% of the sample. As regards this clone: Its antigen remains undetermined. No much larger clonotype is one base removed from it; base qualities were not supplied.

The sequencing here drew on peripheral blood, taken after pregnancy. The sequence was obtained from a female donor with multiple sclerosis, enrolled in a pregnancy study.

The CDR3 corresponds to CASRTGQGVMNTEAFF. The nucleotides are TGTGCCAGCAGAACGGGACAGGGGGTTATGAACACTGAAGCTTTCTTT. Recombination joined TRBV13 with TRBJ1-1, and 11 junction bases match TRBD1. Trimming accounts for 6 bases at V and 0 bases at J, while the number of junction bases matched to no gene is 6. The CDR3 numbers 16 residues from cysteine through phenylalanine. CDR3 DNA is the only sequence kept; it has 48 bases, read in frame from the first base. Per the germline V gene (reference sequence), PRHDT is the CDR1 and FYEKMQ is the CDR2. The entire variable domain, with the stretches around the CDR3 drawn from the reference TRBV13 and TRBJ1-1 proteins, is AAGVIQSPRHLIKEKRETATLKCYPIPRHDTVYWYQQGPGQDPQFLISFYEKMQSDKGSIPDRFSAQQFSDYHSELNMSSLELGDSALYFCASRTGQGVMNTEAFFGQGTRLTVV.